The 18 T cell receptor beta chains reported below all come from one sample, sequenced in a study of blood T cell repertoires in COVID-19. TCRdb keeps only in-frame clones here, not all; method: immunoSEQ multiplex PCR. The table lists some 180,000 clones, 80% of them singletons. The sample taken for sequencing was PBMCs or T cells enriched from blood (not recorded which). Every receptor here comes from a man aged 55 to 70 who had been exposed to COVID-19.

In its sample, this clone was seen once. This rearrangement joins TRBV9 to TRBJ1-6, with TRBD1 matching 8 bases. CDR1 and CDR2 from the germline V gene are SGDLS and YYNGEE. V was pared by 0 bases and J by 10 bases, with 6 bases of the junction left unmatched. This CDR3 spans 15 amino acids. CDR3 sequence (DNA): TGTGCCAGCAGCGTAGGGACAGGGAACGGGTCACCCCTCCACTTT. Amino acid sequence: CASSVGTGNGSPLHF.

V usage is TRBV7-3 and J usage is TRBJ2-3, with 10 bases aligning to TRBD2. Trimming took 5 bases from V and 0 from J; bases not matched to a gene: 8. The CDR3 contains 17 residues. Germline V gene data show CDR1 as SGHTA and CDR2 as FQGTGA. Here the CDR3 DNA reads TGTGCCAGCAGCCCAACACTAGCGGGGCCTAGCACAGATACGCAGTATTTT. It encodes CASSPTLAGPSTDTQYF. Complete variable domain (other parts from reference TRBV7-3 and TRBJ2-3): GAGVSQTPSNKVTEKGKYVELRCDPISGHTALYWYRQSLGQGPEFLIYFQGTGAADDSGLPNDRFFAVRPEGSVSTLKIQRTERGDSAVYLCASSPTLAGPSTDTQYFGPGTRLTVL.

The chain couples TRBV27 to TRBJ2-7, with 9 positions matching TRBD2. From germline, CDR1 is MNHEY and CDR2 SMNVEV (reference sequence). V was clipped by 2 bases and J by 5 bases; unmatched bases: 4. The CDR3 runs to 14 residues. The CDR3 DNA follows: TGTGCCAGCAGTTTAGCGGGAGGGTTAAACGAGCAGTACTTC. Translated: CASSLAGGLNEQYF.

The J gene is TRBJ1-5, the V gene TRBV5-1; D uncertain. Germline assignment: CDR1 SGHRS and CDR2 YFSETQ. The CDR3 spans 18 residues. V was shortened by 0 bases and J by 0 bases, with 16 bases between the two germline ends. The DNA of the CDR3 is TGCGCCAGCAGCTTGGGCCCCACGGGGAGGGATAGCAATCAGCCCCAGCATTTT. This gives the protein CASSLGPTGRDSNQPQHF. Based on the CDR3 plus reference TRBV5-1 and TRBJ1-5, the full variable domain is KAGVTQTPRYLIKTRGQQVTLSCSPISGHRSVSWYQQTPGQGLQFLFEYFSETQRNKGNFPGRFSGRQFSNSRSEMNVSTLELGDSALYLCASSLGPTGRDSNQPQHFGDGTRLSIL.

This chain uses TRBV5-8 with TRBJ1-1; 7 nucleotides match TRBD1. Germline V gene lookup returns CDR1 SGHTS and CDR2 YDEGEE. J lost 7 bases, V lost 4 bases, and 7 bases had no gene match. The CDR3 is made up of 13 amino acids. In DNA, the CDR3 is TGTGCCAGCAGCCGGAACCGACAGGGTGAAGCTTTCTTT. It encodes CASSRNRQGEAFF.

The genes are TRBV28 and TRBJ2-3; TRBD1 matches 7 bases. The V gene end was trimmed by 2 bases and the J gene end by 3 bases; junction bases not matched to a gene: 5. The CDR3 has 15 amino acids. Germline V gene sequence: CDR1 MDHEN, CDR2 SYDVKM. CDR3 DNA sequence: TGTGCCAGCAGTTTAAGACAGGGTTATACAGATACGCAGTATTTT. Residues: CASSLRQGYTDTQYF.

This clone occurred once. The chain links TRBV7-9 to TRBJ1-3, with a weak D call TRBD1 (6 bases). V lost 5 bases and J 2 bases, leaving 13 bases between the germline ends. The CDR3 has 15 amino acids. Looked up from germline, CDR1 is SEHNR and CDR2 is FQNEAQ (reference sequence). The DNA of the CDR3 is TGTGCCAGCAGCCGAACCGGGACACCTGGAAACACCATATATTTT. Its protein is CASSRTGTPGNTIYF. Drawing the rest from reference TRBV7-9 and TRBJ1-3, the complete variable domain is DTGVSQNPRHKITKRGQNVTFRCDPISEHNRLYWYRQTLGQGPEFLTYFQNEAQLEKSRLLSDRFSAERPKGSFSTLEIQRTEQGDSAMYLCASSRTGTPGNTIYFGEGSWLTVV.

This clone was counted at least ten times. The chain combines TRBV27 with TRBJ2-3; 11 bases agree with TRBD2. The trim removed 4 bases at V and 6 bases at J, leaving 6 bases unmatched. CDR3 length: 15 residues. Looked up from germline, CDR1 is MNHEY and CDR2 is SMNVEV (reference sequence). The CDR3 region is CASSSIAGGLDTQYF. DNA of the CDR3: TGTGCCAGCAGTTCAATAGCGGGAGGGCTCGATACGCAGTATTTT.

The rearrangement joins TRBV29-1 to TRBJ2-3; possible D gene TRBD1, 6 bases. There are 15 residues in the CDR3. V lost 5 bases and J 2 bases, leaving 17 bases between the germline ends. Germline loops: CDR1 SQVTM, CDR2 ANQGSEA. CDR3 nucleotide sequence: TGCAGCGTTTCCCCGACTCTGGGGGCCACAGATACGCAGTATTTT. This translates into CSVSPTLGATDTQYF.

V usage is TRBV5-1 and J usage is TRBJ2-3, with TRBD1 identical over 8 bases. The length of the CDR3 is 18 residues. CDR1 is SGHRS, CDR2 YFSETQ, per germline. V shed 4 bases and J 2 bases; nucleotides not matched to a gene: 15. This chain's CDR3 is CASSLRPTGGGPTDTQYF. The DNA of the CDR3 is TGCGCCAGCAGCCTGCGACCTACAGGGGGAGGTCCCACAGATACGCAGTATTTT.

The chain uses TRBV5-4 and TRBJ1-1; D gene uncertain. CDR1 and CDR2 (germline): SGHNT, YYREEE (reference sequence). There are 12 residues in the CDR3. Trimming took off 3 bases at V and 4 bases at J, with 7 bases between the two ends. CDR3 residues: CASSSPGTEAFF. CDR3 nucleotides: TGTGCCAGCAGCTCCCCCGGCACTGAAGCTTTCTTT.

This sequence joins TRBV9 and TRBJ2-2; tentatively, D is TRBD2 (6 bases). Trimming shortened V by 2 bases and J by 1 base, and 6 bases separated the two germline ends. CDR3 length equals 14 residues. Per germline, CDR1 SGDLS and CDR2 YYNGEE. CDR3 nucleotides: TGTGCCAGCAGCGTGGGGGGGAACACCGGGGAGCTGTTTTTT. Its translation: CASSVGGNTGELFF. Complete variable domain (other parts from reference TRBV9 and TRBJ2-2): DSGVTQTPKHLITATGQRVTLRCSPRSGDLSVYWYQQSLDQGLQFLIQYYNGEERAKGNILERFSAQQFPDLHSELNLSSLELGDSALYFCASSVGGNTGELFFGEGSRLTVL.

The V call is TRBV19, the J call TRBJ1-1; 9 bases line up with TRBD1. Unmatched junction bases numbered 4, after V lost 3 bases and J lost 8 bases. Looked up from germline, CDR1 is LNHDA and CDR2 is SQIVND (reference sequence). The length of the CDR3 is 13 residues. The CDR3 region has the DNA TGTGCCAGTAGTATTGGGGGACAGGGCGAAGCTTTCTTT. This translates into CASSIGGQGEAFF. Together with reference TRBV19 and TRBJ1-1, the CDR3 gives the full variable domain: DGGITQSPKYLFRKEGQNVTLSCEQNLNHDAMYWYRQDPGQGLRLIYYSQIVNDFQKGDIAEGYSVSREKKESFPLTVTSAQKNPTAFYLCASSIGGQGEAFFGQGTRLTVV.

The V gene is TRBV16, the J gene TRBJ2-6, with no clear D. CDR1 and CDR2 (germline): KGHSY, FQNENV. Trimming left V 1 base short and J 1 base short, with 5 bases between. CDR3 length: 15 amino acids. The CDR3 sequence is CASSQYTSGANVLTF. The CDR3 bases are TGTGCCAGCAGCCAATACACGTCTGGGGCCAACGTCCTGACTTTC.

The chain is built from TRBV7-2 and TRBJ1-4; tentatively, D is TRBD1 (5 bases). Germline V lookup: CDR1 SGHTA, CDR2 FQGNSA. The ends were cut back, 5 bases at V and 4 bases at J, with 14 bases in the middle. The CDR3 is 15 residues long. This CDR3 is CASSATGLINEKLFF. CDR3 DNA: TGTGCCAGCAGCGCCACGGGACTTATTAATGAAAAACTGTTTTTT.

DNA for the CDR3: TGTGCCTGGAGTGTACAAGGGACAGGGTCTGGAAACACCATATATTTT. Translating gives CAWSVQGTGSGNTIYF. The V call is TRBV30, the J call TRBJ1-3; TRBD1 aligns across 9 bases. The CDR3 loop spans 16 amino acids. Germline V CDR1 and CDR2: GTSNPN, SVGIG (reference sequence). J lost 1 base, V lost 0 bases, and 4 bases had no gene match.

The chain is built from TRBV9 and TRBJ2-2; 9 positions agree with TRBD1. V dropped 0 bases and J dropped 0; count of bases not matched to a gene: 9. The germline CDR1 and CDR2 sequences are SGDLS and YYNGEE. CDR3 length: 19 residues. CDR3 loop: CASSVAIGQGFPNTGELFF. CDR3 nucleotide sequence: TGTGCCAGCAGCGTAGCGATAGGACAGGGGTTCCCGAACACCGGGGAGCTGTTTTTT.

This clone came up a few times. This sequence joins TRBV12-3 or TRBV12-4 and TRBJ1-4; no clear D. There are 13 residues in the CDR3. Trimming took off 3 bases at V and 3 bases at J, with 5 bases between the two ends. The CDR3 region has the DNA TGTGCCAGCAGTTTGCGGCCTAATGAAAAACTGTTTTTT. Its protein is CASSLRPNEKLFF.